This T cell receptor beta chain was identified during a study of CD8 T cells in ankylosing spondylitis. It was by quantitative 5'-RACE with molecular barcodes that TCR beta libraries were made. TCRdb processed the 5' RACE reads anew with MiXCR; each CDR3 protein has one entry. Here the sample spans roughly 670,000 distinct CDR3 sequences, 15% to 20% being singletons. The study's findings and limits: Reactive arthritis synovial fluid and blood were previously reported to contain some motif variants. Disease-associated clones were CD8+ and fairly uncommon in peripheral blood. Within matched ankylosing spondylitis synovial fluid, disease-linked clones were reportedly significantly enriched. In ankylosing spondylitis blood, a motif of eight highly homologous TCR beta variants appeared characteristic.

The CDR3 length is 16 residues. The V segment lost 2 bases and the J segment 3 bases; nucleotides outside the gene matches: 7. Germline CDR1 and CDR2: SGHDT and YYEEEE. This clonotype was seen a few times. Its target is not known. This TCR came from a male donor with ankylosing spondylitis. The V call is TRBV5-6, the J call TRBJ2-2; 7 positions match TRBD2. Sample: blood, either unsorted or a sorted T cell fraction (not recorded which). The CDR3 coding sequence is TGTGCCAGCAGCTTTGAGCGGGAATCTTACACCGGGGAGCTGTTTTTT. Amino acid sequence: CASSFERESYTGELFF.